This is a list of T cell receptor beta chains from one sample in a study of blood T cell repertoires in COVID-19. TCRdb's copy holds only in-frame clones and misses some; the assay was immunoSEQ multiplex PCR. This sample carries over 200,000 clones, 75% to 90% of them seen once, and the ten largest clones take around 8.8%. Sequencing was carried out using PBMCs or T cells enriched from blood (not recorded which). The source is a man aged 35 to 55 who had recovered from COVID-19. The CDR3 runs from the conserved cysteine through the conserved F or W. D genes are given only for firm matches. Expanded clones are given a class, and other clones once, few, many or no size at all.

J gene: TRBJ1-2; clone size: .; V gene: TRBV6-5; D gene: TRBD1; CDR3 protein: CASSSNRGRDGYTF; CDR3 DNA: TGTGCCAGCAGCTCCAACAGGGGTCGGGATGGCTACACCTTC
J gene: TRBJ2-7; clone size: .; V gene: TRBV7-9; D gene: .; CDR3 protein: CASSLLGQKEQYF; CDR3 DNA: TGTGCCAGCAGCTTACTCGGACAGAAGGAGCAGTACTTC
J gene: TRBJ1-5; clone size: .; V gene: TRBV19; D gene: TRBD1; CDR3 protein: CASEDRARQPQHF; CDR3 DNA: TGTGCCAGTGAGGACAGGGCCCGTCAGCCCCAGCATTTT
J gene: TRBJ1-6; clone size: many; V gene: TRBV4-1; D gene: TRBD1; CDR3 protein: CASSQGTGVSPLHF; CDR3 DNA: TGCGCCAGCAGCCAAGGGACAGGGGTTTCACCCCTCCACTTT
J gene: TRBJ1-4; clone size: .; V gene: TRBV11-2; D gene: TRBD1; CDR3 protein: CASSLGDSLNEKLFF; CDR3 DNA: TGTGCCAGCAGCTTAGGGGACAGTTTAAATGAAAAACTGTTTTTT
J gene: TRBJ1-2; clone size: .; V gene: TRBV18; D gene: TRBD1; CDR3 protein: CASSPPGQAFGYTF; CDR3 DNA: TGTGCCAGCTCACCACCGGGACAGGCGTTTGGCTACACCTTC
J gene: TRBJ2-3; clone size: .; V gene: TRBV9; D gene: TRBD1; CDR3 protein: CASSGQGSTDTQYF; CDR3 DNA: TGTGCCAGCAGCGGACAGGGGAGCACAGATACGCAGTATTTT
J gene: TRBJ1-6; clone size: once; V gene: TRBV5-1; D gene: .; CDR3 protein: CASSLVGGNSPLHF; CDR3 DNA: TGCGCCAGCAGCTTGGTGGGGGGTAATTCACCCCTCCACTTT
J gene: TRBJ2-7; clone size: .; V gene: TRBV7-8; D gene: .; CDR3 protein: CASSLVTGSYEQYF; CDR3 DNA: TGTGCCAGCAGCTTAGTCACAGGGTCCTACGAGCAGTACTTC
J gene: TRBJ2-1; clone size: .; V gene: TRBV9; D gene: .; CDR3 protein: CASSVGGGSSQFF; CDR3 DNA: TGTGCCAGCAGCGTAGGTGGCGGGTCGTCGCAGTTCTTC
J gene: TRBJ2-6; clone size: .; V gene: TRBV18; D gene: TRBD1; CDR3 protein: CASSRQGAGANVLTF; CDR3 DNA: TGTGCCAGCTCACGCCAGGGGGCTGGGGCCAACGTCCTGACTTTC
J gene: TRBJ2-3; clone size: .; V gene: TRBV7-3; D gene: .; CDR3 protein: CASSPSTAGDTQYF; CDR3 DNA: TGTGCCAGCAGCCCATCCACCGCGGGAGATACGCAGTATTTT
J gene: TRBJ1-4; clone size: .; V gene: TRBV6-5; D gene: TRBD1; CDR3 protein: CASSPGDSNEKLFF; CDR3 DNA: TGTGCCAGCAGTCCCGGGGACAGTAACGAAAAACTGTTTTTT
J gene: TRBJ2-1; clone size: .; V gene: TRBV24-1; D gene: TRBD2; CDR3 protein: CATSPAGLADEQFF; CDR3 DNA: TGTGCCACCAGTCCAGCGGGACTAGCGGATGAGCAGTTCTTC
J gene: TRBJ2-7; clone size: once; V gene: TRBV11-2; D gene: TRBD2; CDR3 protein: CASSFTAGGTYEQYF; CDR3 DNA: TGTGCCAGCAGCTTCACGGCGGGGGGAACCTACGAGCAGTACTTC
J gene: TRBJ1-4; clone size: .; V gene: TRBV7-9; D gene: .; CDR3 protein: CASSPQSEKLFF; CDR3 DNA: TGTGCCAGCAGCCCCCAGTCCGAAAAACTGTTTTTT
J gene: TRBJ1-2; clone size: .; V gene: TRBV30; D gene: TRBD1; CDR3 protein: CAWKGTGSRGYTF; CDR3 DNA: TGTGCCTGGAAAGGGACAGGGTCACGGGGCTACACCTTC
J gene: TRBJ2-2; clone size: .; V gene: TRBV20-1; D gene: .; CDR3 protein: CSASRGVTGELFF; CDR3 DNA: TGCAGTGCTAGTCGCGGCGTCACCGGGGAGCTGTTTTTT
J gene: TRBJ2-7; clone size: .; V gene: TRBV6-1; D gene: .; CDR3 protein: CASSEDGFVQVDF; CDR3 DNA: TGTGCCAGCAGTGAGGACGGGTTTGTACAGGTCGACTTC
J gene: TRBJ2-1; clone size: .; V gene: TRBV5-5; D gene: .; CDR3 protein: CASSQDTDEQFF; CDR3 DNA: TGTGCCAGCAGTCAGGACACGGATGAGCAGTTCTTC
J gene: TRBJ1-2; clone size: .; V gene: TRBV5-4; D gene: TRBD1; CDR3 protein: CASSKGQEAGYGYTF; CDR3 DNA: TGTGCCAGCAGCAAGGGACAGGAGGCGGGCTATGGCTACACCTTC
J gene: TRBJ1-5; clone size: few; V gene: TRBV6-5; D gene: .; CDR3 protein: CASSYSGGHQPQHF; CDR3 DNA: TGTGCCAGCAGTTACTCAGGGGGTCATCAGCCCCAGCATTTT
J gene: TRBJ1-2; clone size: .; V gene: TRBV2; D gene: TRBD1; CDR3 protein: CASRQGAGDGYTF; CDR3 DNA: TGTGCCAGCCGACAGGGGGCGGGAGATGGCTACACCTTC
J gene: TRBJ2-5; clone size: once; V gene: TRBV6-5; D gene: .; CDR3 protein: CASHTGFPQETQYF; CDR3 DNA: TGTGCCAGTCACACAGGGTTTCCCCAAGAGACCCAGTACTTC
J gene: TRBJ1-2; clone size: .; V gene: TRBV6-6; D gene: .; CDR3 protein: CASSIPRRGDYGYTF; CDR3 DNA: TGTGCCAGCAGTATCCCTCGTAGAGGCGACTATGGCTACACCTTC
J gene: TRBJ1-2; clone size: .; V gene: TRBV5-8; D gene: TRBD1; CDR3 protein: CASRGQGRDYGYTF; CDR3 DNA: TGTGCCAGCAGAGGACAGGGTCGTGACTATGGCTACACCTTC
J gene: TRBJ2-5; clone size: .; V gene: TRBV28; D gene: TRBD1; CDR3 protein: CASSFPGTAETQYF; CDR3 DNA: TGTGCCAGCAGTTTCCCCGGGACAGCAGAGACCCAGTACTTC
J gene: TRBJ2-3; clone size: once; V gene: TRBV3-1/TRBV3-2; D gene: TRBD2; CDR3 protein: CASSQGLAGLSTQYF; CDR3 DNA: TGTGCCAGCAGCCAAGGTCTAGCGGGGTTAAGTACGCAGTATTTT
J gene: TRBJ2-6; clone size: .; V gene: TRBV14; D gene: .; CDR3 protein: CASSLNQGVLTF; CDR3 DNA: TGTGCCAGCAGCCTCAATCAGGGCGTCCTGACTTTC
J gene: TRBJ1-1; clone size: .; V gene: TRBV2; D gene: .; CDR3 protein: CASRTEIRTEAFF; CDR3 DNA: TGTGCCAGCAGGACAGAAATACGGACTGAAGCTTTCTTT
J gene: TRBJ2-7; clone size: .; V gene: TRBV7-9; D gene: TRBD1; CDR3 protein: CASSLGRGTYEQYF; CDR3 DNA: TGTGCCAGCAGCTTGGGCAGGGGGACCTACGAGCAGTACTTC
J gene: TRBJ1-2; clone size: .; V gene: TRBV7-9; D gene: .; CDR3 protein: CASSLFAGYTF; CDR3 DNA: TGTGCCAGCAGCTTATTTGCGGGCTACACCTTC
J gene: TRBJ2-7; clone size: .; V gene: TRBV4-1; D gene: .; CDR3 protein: CASSQVASGIYF; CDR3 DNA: .
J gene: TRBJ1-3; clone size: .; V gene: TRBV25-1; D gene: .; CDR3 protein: CASSEKFAIYF; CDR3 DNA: TGTGCCAGCAGTGAAAAATTCGCCATATATTTT
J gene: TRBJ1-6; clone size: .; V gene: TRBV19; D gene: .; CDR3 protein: CASKTGHSPLHF; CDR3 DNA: TGTGCCAGTAAAACAGGCCATTCACCCCTCCACTTT
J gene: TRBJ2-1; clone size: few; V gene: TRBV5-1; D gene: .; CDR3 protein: CASSLGPGGVNEQFF; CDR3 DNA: TGCGCCAGCAGCTTGGGCCCGGGGGGCGTCAATGAGCAGTTCTTC
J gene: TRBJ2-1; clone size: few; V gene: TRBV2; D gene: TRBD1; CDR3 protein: CASSFRDRGLGGTGTSKFF; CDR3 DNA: TGTGCCAGCAGCTTCCGGGACAGGGGGCTTGGGGGGACCGGGACTAGCAAGTTCTTC
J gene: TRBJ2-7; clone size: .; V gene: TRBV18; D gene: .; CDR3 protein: CASSPGFSTAEQYF; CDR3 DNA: TGTGCCAGCTCACCAGGGTTCTCGACAGCCGAGCAGTACTTC
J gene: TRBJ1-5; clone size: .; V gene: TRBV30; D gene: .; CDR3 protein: CAWSVKGTSNQPQHF; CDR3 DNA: TGTGCCTGGAGTGTAAAGGGGACAAGCAATCAGCCCCAGCATTTT
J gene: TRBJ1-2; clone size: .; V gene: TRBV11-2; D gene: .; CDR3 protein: CASSLGAGMDYGYTF; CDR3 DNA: TGTGCCAGCAGCTTAGGTGCAGGGATGGACTATGGCTACACCTTC
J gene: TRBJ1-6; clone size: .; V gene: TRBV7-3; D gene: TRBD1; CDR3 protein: CASSQDRNNNSPLHF; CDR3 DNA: TGTGCCAGCAGCCAGGACAGGAATAATAATTCACCCCTCCACTTT
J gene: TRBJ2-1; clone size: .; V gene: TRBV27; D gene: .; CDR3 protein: CASSLGDTYNEQFF; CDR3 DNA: TGTGCCAGCAGTTTAGGAGATACCTACAATGAGCAGTTCTTC
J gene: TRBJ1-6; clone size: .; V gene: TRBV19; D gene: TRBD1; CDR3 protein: CASKRGTGDNSPLHF; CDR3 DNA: TGTGCCAGTAAGAGAGGGACAGGAGATAATTCACCCCTCCACTTT
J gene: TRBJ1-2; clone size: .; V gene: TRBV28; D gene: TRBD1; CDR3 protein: CASTDRAGGYTF; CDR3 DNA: TGTGCCAGCACCGACAGGGCTGGAGGCTACACCTTC
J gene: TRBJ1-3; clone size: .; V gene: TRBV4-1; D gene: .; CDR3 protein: CASSQARPSREGNTIYF; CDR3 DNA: TGCGCCAGCAGCCAAGCACGCCCCTCACGGGAAGGAAACACCATATATTTT
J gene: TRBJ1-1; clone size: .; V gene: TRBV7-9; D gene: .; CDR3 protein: CASSFYRVGSTEAFF; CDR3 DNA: TGTGCCAGCAGCTTTTACAGGGTAGGGAGTACTGAAGCTTTCTTT